This T cell receptor (beta chain) was profiled in a study of shared clonotypes between healthy human individuals. Study details: The study enrolled a couple of women and a few men aged 18 to 49. Used for every donor were three CD4 naive, three CD4 memory, two CD8 naive and one CD8 memory plate. Overall study results and limits: The study's rarefaction showed incomplete sorted-subset sequencing despite large depth.

Terminally differentiated effector memory CD45RA+ cells were excluded from the naive CD8 cells, which were CD45RO-negative and positively selected for CCR7. Profiling relied on immunoSEQ multiplex PCR, and the TCRdb table lists in-frame clones only, not all of them. This table holds about 2,100,000 clones, 85% to 95% found once. Regarding this clone: Its antigen remains unknown. Other DNA sequences in the sample encode the same CDR3.

CDR3 length: 13 residues. CDR1 and CDR2 from the germline V gene are LNHDA and SQIVND (reference sequence). The V gene lost 3 bases and the J gene lost 1 base, with 6 bases spanning the gap. The J gene is TRBJ1-1, the V gene TRBV19; D is unclear. The sequencing input was naive CD8+ T cells from PBMCs. The source of this sequence is a man younger than 30 in good health. Some clones in this sample may be carry-over from other donors' samples. The CDR3 sequence is CASSILGNTEAFF. The CDR3, as DNA: TGTGCCAGTAGTATTTTAGGGAACACTGAAGCTTTCTTT.